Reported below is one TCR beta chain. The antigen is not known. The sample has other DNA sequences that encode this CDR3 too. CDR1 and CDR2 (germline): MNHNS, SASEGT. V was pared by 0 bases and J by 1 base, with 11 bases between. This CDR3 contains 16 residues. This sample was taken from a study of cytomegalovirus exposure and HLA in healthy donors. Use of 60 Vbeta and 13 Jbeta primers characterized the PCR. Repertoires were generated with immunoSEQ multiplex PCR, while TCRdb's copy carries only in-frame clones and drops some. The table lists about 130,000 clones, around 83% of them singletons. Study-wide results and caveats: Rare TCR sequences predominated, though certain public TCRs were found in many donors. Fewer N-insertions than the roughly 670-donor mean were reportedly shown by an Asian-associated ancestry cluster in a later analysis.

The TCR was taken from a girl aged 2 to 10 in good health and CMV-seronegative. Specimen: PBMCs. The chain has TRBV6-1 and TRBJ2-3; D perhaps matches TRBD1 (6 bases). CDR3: CASSEALAGGTDTQYF. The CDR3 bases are TGTGCCAGCAGTGAAGCGCTGGCAGGGGGCACAGATACGCAGTATTTT.